This TCR beta chain was observed in a study of blood T cell repertoires in COVID-19. CDR3 length: 15 amino acids. Germline lookup yields CDR1 MDHEN and CDR2 SYDVKM. J was trimmed by 3 bases and V by 1 base; bases with no gene match: 1. Assay used: immunoSEQ multiplex PCR; TCRdb lists only in-frame clones, some missing. The table lists 150,000 to 160,000 clones, roughly 80% of them singletons, with roughly 0.56% in the top ten. This clone has more than one count but fewer than ten. Sequenced: peripheral blood. J is TRBJ2-7 and V is TRBV28, with 12 positions matching TRBD2. The clonotype originates from a man aged 55 to 70 with acute or convalescent COVID-19. Here the CDR3 reads CASSLSSGGVYEQYF. The CDR3, as DNA: TGTGCCAGCAGTTTATCTAGCGGGGGGGTCTACGAGCAGTACTTC.